The clone carrying this T cell receptor beta chain was counted once. The data were produced by immunoSEQ multiplex PCR, yet TCRdb's version contains in-frame clones alone and is incomplete. The data contain about 58,000 clones, about 90% of them singletons. The data originate from a study of OX40 agonist ivuxolimab in advanced cancers. The CDR3 contains 17 residues. CDR1 is LGHNA and CDR2 is YNFKEQ in the germline V gene. The J segment lost 1 base and the V segment lost 5 bases, leaving 12 bases of the junction unmatched. The material sequenced was CD4+ or CD8+ T cells sorted from blood, taken in a trial of the OX40 agonist ivuxolimab. This TCR derives from an adult with an advanced solid tumor such as melanoma, head and neck, liver or kidney cancer. This chain connects TRBV4-2 to TRBJ1-1; TRBD1 agrees at 8 bases. The CDR3 coding sequence is TGTGCCAGCAGCTGGAGTGCAGGGGGCGTCACGAACACTGAAGCTTTCTTT. This encodes CASSWSAGGVTNTEAFF.